The rows below give T cell receptor beta chains drawn from one sample of a study of CD8 T cells in ankylosing spondylitis. TCRdb reprocessed the 5' RACE reads with MiXCR, giving one entry per CDR3 protein. The sample shows roughly 150,000 distinct CDR3 sequences, around 6.6% of them seen only once. The sequenced material came from blood, either unsorted or a sorted T cell fraction (not recorded which). These receptors were taken from a female donor with ankylosing spondylitis or in good health (not recorded which). CDR3s include the opening cysteine and the closing phenylalanine or tryptophan. D genes are given only for firm matches. Only part of the rows carry a size: once, few, many, or a class if the clone is expanded.

j_call: TRBJ2-6
v_call: TRBV7-7
clone_size: many
d_call: NA
cdr3_aa: CASSPHSGMDSGANVLTF
cdr3_nt: TGTGCTAGCAGCCCCCATTCGGGGATGGATTCTGGGGCCAACGTCCTGACTTTC

j_call: TRBJ1-1
v_call: TRBV3-1
clone_size: many
d_call: TRBD1
cdr3_aa: CASSPRRGRDTEAFF
cdr3_nt: TGTGCCAGCAGTCCTCGGAGGGGGCGGGACACTGAAGCTTTCTTT

j_call: TRBJ1-1
v_call: TRBV6-2/TRBV6-3
clone_size: many
d_call: NA
cdr3_aa: CASSRRDILLMNTEAFF
cdr3_nt: TGTGCCAGCAGCCGCCGGGACATACTTTTAATGAACACTGAAGCTTTCTTT

j_call: TRBJ2-7
v_call: TRBV7-2
clone_size: many
d_call: NA
cdr3_aa: CASSLRTPGSYEQYF
cdr3_nt: TGTGCCAGCAGCTTACGGACTCCAGGGTCGTACGAGCAGTACTTC

j_call: TRBJ2-1
v_call: TRBV3-1
clone_size: many
d_call: TRBD2
cdr3_aa: CASSQEGRGGREQFF
cdr3_nt: TGTGCCAGCAGCCAAGAAGGGCGGGGGGGCCGTGAGCAGTTCTTC

j_call: TRBJ2-2
v_call: TRBV20-1
clone_size: many
d_call: TRBD1
cdr3_aa: CSATEDRVTGELFF
cdr3_nt: TGCAGTGCTACAGAAGACAGGGTCACCGGGGAGCTGTTTTTT

j_call: TRBJ1-4
v_call: TRBV20-1
clone_size: many
d_call: NA
cdr3_aa: CSARDLTDEKLFF
cdr3_nt: TGCAGTGCTAGGGACTTAACGGATGAAAAACTGTTTTTT

j_call: TRBJ2-3
v_call: TRBV5-1
clone_size: many
d_call: NA
cdr3_aa: CASSLAQGDFRSADTQYF
cdr3_nt: TGCGCCAGCAGCTTGGCCCAGGGAGATTTTAGGAGTGCAGATACGCAGTATTTT

j_call: TRBJ1-5
v_call: TRBV29-1
clone_size: NA
d_call: NA
cdr3_aa: CSVEDPWNGTNQPQHF
cdr3_nt: TGCAGCGTTGAAGATCCTTGGAACGGGACGAATCAGCCCCAGCATTTT

j_call: TRBJ1-2
v_call: TRBV4-2
clone_size: once
d_call: NA
cdr3_aa: CAIERVDGYTF
cdr3_nt: TGTGCCATCGAGCGCGTCGATGGCTACACCTTC

j_call: TRBJ2-5
v_call: TRBV24-1
clone_size: few
d_call: TRBD1
cdr3_aa: CATSDFRDRGGETQYF
cdr3_nt: TGTGCCACCAGTGATTTCCGGGACAGGGGAGGAGAGACCCAGTACTTC

j_call: TRBJ1-5
v_call: TRBV20-1
clone_size: many
d_call: NA
cdr3_aa: CSARDLGSYQPQHF
cdr3_nt: TGCAGTGCTAGAGATTTAGGGTCCTATCAGCCCCAGCATTTT

j_call: TRBJ1-2
v_call: TRBV6-5
clone_size: many
d_call: TRBD1
cdr3_aa: CASRTGVYGYTF
cdr3_nt: TGTGCCAGCCGGACAGGAGTCTATGGCTACACCTTC

j_call: TRBJ2-1
v_call: TRBV9
clone_size: NA
d_call: TRBD1
cdr3_aa: CASSAPGAGGNEQFF
cdr3_nt: TGTGCCAGCAGCGCCCCCGGGGCAGGGGGTAATGAGCAGTTCTTC

j_call: TRBJ1-1
v_call: TRBV5-1
clone_size: many
d_call: NA
cdr3_aa: CASSLEGSRTNTEAFF
cdr3_nt: TGCGCCAGCAGCTTGGAGGGGAGCAGGACGAACACTGAAGCTTTCTTT

j_call: TRBJ1-1
v_call: TRBV7-6
clone_size: many
d_call: NA
cdr3_aa: CASSLVTGTEAFF
cdr3_nt: TGTGCCAGCAGCTTAGTGACGGGGACTGAAGCTTTCTTT

j_call: TRBJ2-7
v_call: TRBV6-1
clone_size: many
d_call: TRBD1
cdr3_aa: CASSQDRGINEQYF
cdr3_nt: TGTGCCAGCAGTCAGGACAGGGGGATCAACGAGCAGTACTTC

j_call: TRBJ1-4
v_call: TRBV6-1
clone_size: many
d_call: NA
cdr3_aa: CASSEALSGEKLFF
cdr3_nt: TGTGCCAGCAGTGAAGCGCTAAGCGGGGAAAAACTGTTTTTT

j_call: TRBJ2-4
v_call: TRBV5-1
clone_size: many
d_call: NA
cdr3_aa: CASSFSDGHANIQYF
cdr3_nt: TGCGCCAGCAGCTTCTCGGACGGTCATGCAAACATTCAGTACTTC

j_call: TRBJ2-1
v_call: TRBV29-1
clone_size: many
d_call: NA
cdr3_aa: CSVTGGAYNEQFF
cdr3_nt: TGCAGCGTTACCGGGGGCGCTTACAATGAGCAGTTCTTC

j_call: TRBJ1-1
v_call: TRBV28
clone_size: many
d_call: NA
cdr3_aa: CASSLRTSGGAFF
cdr3_nt: TGTGCCAGCAGCCTTCGGACCTCTGGAGGGGCTTTCTTT

j_call: TRBJ2-3
v_call: TRBV28
clone_size: many
d_call: TRBD2
cdr3_aa: CASSLGGGAVDTQYF
cdr3_nt: TGTGCCAGCAGTTTAGGCGGGGGGGCCGTAGATACGCAGTATTTT

j_call: TRBJ2-2
v_call: TRBV20-1
clone_size: many
d_call: NA
cdr3_aa: CSARTTGNTGELFF
cdr3_nt: TGCAGTGCTAGAACGACAGGGAACACCGGGGAGCTGTTTTTT

j_call: TRBJ2-3
v_call: TRBV24-1
clone_size: many
d_call: TRBD2
cdr3_aa: CATSDPGTSGNTDTQYF
cdr3_nt: TGTGCCACCAGTGACCCCGGGACTAGCGGAAACACAGATACGCAGTATTTT

j_call: TRBJ2-3
v_call: TRBV12-3/TRBV12-4
clone_size: many
d_call: NA
cdr3_aa: CASSPVTGKGEGTDTQYF
cdr3_nt: TGTGCCAGCAGTCCGGTCACAGGGAAAGGGGAGGGAACAGATACGCAGTATTTT

j_call: TRBJ1-1
v_call: TRBV28
clone_size: many
d_call: TRBD1
cdr3_aa: CASSITTGEINTEAFF
cdr3_nt: TGTGCCAGCAGTATTACGACAGGGGAGATCAACACTGAAGCTTTCTTT

j_call: TRBJ1-1
v_call: TRBV7-9
clone_size: many
d_call: NA
cdr3_aa: CASSLDGRGNTEAFF
cdr3_nt: TGTGCCAGCAGCTTAGATGGCAGGGGGAACACTGAAGCTTTCTTT

j_call: TRBJ1-1
v_call: TRBV11-1
clone_size: few
d_call: NA
cdr3_aa: CASSLRDRGTEAFF
cdr3_nt: TGTGCCAGCAGCTTAAGGGACCGAGGGACTGAAGCTTTCTTT

j_call: TRBJ2-3
v_call: TRBV25-1
clone_size: many
d_call: TRBD2
cdr3_aa: CASSDSGGGRADTQYF
cdr3_nt: TGTGCCAGCAGTGATTCGGGGGGGGGCCGGGCAGATACGCAGTATTTT

j_call: TRBJ2-3
v_call: TRBV7-2
clone_size: many
d_call: TRBD1
cdr3_aa: CASSLAGTGTRTDTQYF
cdr3_nt: TGTGCCAGCAGCTTAGCGGGGACAGGGACGCGCACAGATACGCAGTATTTT

j_call: TRBJ1-1
v_call: TRBV12-3/TRBV12-4
clone_size: many
d_call: NA
cdr3_aa: CASSPGWNTEAFF
cdr3_nt: TGTGCCAGCAGCCCGGGCTGGAACACTGAAGCTTTCTTT

j_call: TRBJ1-1
v_call: TRBV20-1
clone_size: NA
d_call: NA
cdr3_aa: CSAPDSRKNTEAFF
cdr3_nt: TGCAGTGCTCCTGACAGCCGGAAGAACACTGAAGCTTTCTTT

j_call: TRBJ2-7
v_call: TRBV19
clone_size: many
d_call: TRBD1
cdr3_aa: CATGTGSGEQYF
cdr3_nt: TGTGCCACCGGGACAGGTAGCGGCGAGCAGTACTTC

j_call: TRBJ2-7
v_call: TRBV29-1
clone_size: many
d_call: TRBD1
cdr3_aa: CSVELQGANEQYF
cdr3_nt: TGCAGCGTTGAACTGCAGGGGGCCAACGAGCAGTACTTC

j_call: TRBJ1-2
v_call: TRBV7-9
clone_size: NA
d_call: NA
cdr3_aa: CASSLEKTGYTF
cdr3_nt: TGTGCCAGCAGCTTAGAGAAAACTGGCTACACCTTC

j_call: TRBJ1-2
v_call: TRBV4-2
clone_size: many
d_call: NA
cdr3_aa: CASSQGQENYGYTF
cdr3_nt: TGTGCCAGCAGCCAAGGACAGGAGAACTATGGCTACACCTTC

j_call: TRBJ2-3
v_call: TRBV7-2
clone_size: many
d_call: NA
cdr3_aa: CASSPGRYTDTQYF
cdr3_nt: TGTGCCAGCAGCCCCGGACGGTACACAGATACGCAGTATTTT

j_call: TRBJ1-5
v_call: TRBV12-3/TRBV12-4
clone_size: many
d_call: NA
cdr3_aa: CASSRGDGGSRQPQHF
cdr3_nt: TGTGCCAGCAGCCGGGGGGACGGTGGAAGTAGGCAGCCCCAGCATTTT

j_call: TRBJ2-7
v_call: TRBV6-1
clone_size: many
d_call: NA
cdr3_aa: CASSPLGEGLYEQYF
cdr3_nt: TGTGCCAGCAGTCCCTTAGGAGAGGGCCTCTACGAGCAGTACTTC

j_call: TRBJ2-2
v_call: TRBV6-1
clone_size: many
d_call: TRBD1
cdr3_aa: CASSELYGTANTGELFF
cdr3_nt: TGTGCCAGCAGTGAATTATACGGGACAGCGAACACCGGGGAGCTGTTTTTT

j_call: TRBJ2-2
v_call: TRBV5-1
clone_size: many
d_call: NA
cdr3_aa: CASSLGAYTGELFF
cdr3_nt: TGCGCCAGCAGCTTAGGGGCTTACACCGGGGAGCTGTTTTTT

j_call: TRBJ1-1
v_call: TRBV25-1
clone_size: few
d_call: NA
cdr3_aa: CASSETASGRAFF
cdr3_nt: TGTGCCAGCAGTGAAACCGCCTCAGGGAGGGCTTTCTTT

j_call: TRBJ2-7
v_call: TRBV5-5
clone_size: many
d_call: NA
cdr3_aa: CASSYSISYEQYF
cdr3_nt: TGTGCCAGCAGCTATTCCATCTCCTACGAGCAGTACTTC

j_call: TRBJ2-5
v_call: TRBV4-1
clone_size: many
d_call: NA
cdr3_aa: CASSQETETQYF
cdr3_nt: TGCGCCAGCAGCCAAGAGACAGAGACCCAGTACTTC